The 5 T cell receptor beta chains reported below all come from one sample, sequenced in a study of blood T cell repertoires in COVID-19. TCRdb's table, derived via immunoSEQ multiplex PCR, lists solely in-frame clones and lacks some. The data hold 140,000 to 150,000 clones, with around 84% observed a single time. Sample: peripheral blood. The source of these receptors is a man aged 55 to 70 with active or convalescent COVID-19.

The chain couples TRBV5-4 to TRBJ2-4; tentative D call: TRBD1 (5 bases). The CDR3 runs 15 residues. Germline V gene sequence: CDR1 SGHNT, CDR2 YYREEE (reference sequence). The germline V and J ends were trimmed by 4 bases and 0 bases, with 11 bases remaining between them. Here the CDR3 reads CASSASQVAKNIQYF. In nucleotides, the CDR3 is TGTGCCAGCAGCGCATCACAGGTAGCCAAAAACATTCAGTACTTC.

The V gene is TRBV5-5, the J gene TRBJ2-3, with 7 bases fitting TRBD1. V shed 4 bases and J 2 bases; nucleotides not matched to a gene: 4. This CDR3 region has 14 residues. Per germline, CDR1 SGHKS and CDR2 YYEKEE (reference sequence). The CDR3 nucleotides are TGTGCCAGCAGCATACAGGGGAACACAGATACGCAGTATTTT. This gives the protein CASSIQGNTDTQYF.

J is TRBJ2-5 and V is TRBV15; D may be TRBD2 (7 bases). V lost 0 bases, J lost 7 bases, and 18 bases lay in between. Germline CDR1 LNHNV, CDR2 YYDKDF (reference sequence). This CDR3 spans 16 amino acids. Here the CDR3 reads CATSRDLGGAGGTQYF. DNA of the CDR3: TGTGCCACCAGCAGAGATCTTGGGGGGGCCGGAGGGACCCAGTACTTC.

This rearrangement joins TRBV11-2 to TRBJ1-5; 12 bases fit TRBD1. The CDR3 consists of 15 residues. Looked up from germline, CDR1 is SGHAT and CDR2 is FQNNGV. Trimming took 5 bases from V and 9 from J; bases not matched to a gene: 8. The CDR3 region is CASSPGQGAVGPQHF. The CDR3 DNA is TGTGCCAGCAGCCCGGGACAGGGGGCTGTTGGGCCCCAGCATTTT.

The rearrangement joins TRBV29-1 to TRBJ2-1; maybe TRBD1 (6 bases). The V gene lost 6 bases and the J gene lost 1 base, with 13 bases spanning the gap. Germline CDR1 and CDR2: SQVTM and ANQGSEA. The CDR3 consists of 14 residues. In DNA, the CDR3 is TGCAGCGTCCGTCAGGGGAAATCCTACAATGAGCAGTTCTTC. Amino acid sequence: CSVRQGKSYNEQFF.